These 14 T cell receptor beta chains came from one sample sequenced in a study of beta chain features in type 1 diabetes. The study's findings and limits: People with Type 1 diabetes carried modestly yet significantly shorter TCRB CDR3s in all four CD4+ subsets.

Every bit of the isolated RNA underwent reverse transcription, so sequencing read expressed TCRB transcripts. The table came from immunoSEQ multiplex PCR; TCRdb's copy has only in-frame clones and leaves some out. Found here are 400,000 or so clones, 10% to 15% of them singletons; the top ten hold over 0.008%. No antigen has been identified for these receptors. Sequenced: naive CD4+ T cells from blood. The receptors shown here come from a woman under 30 with type 1 diabetes.

The chain employs TRBV6-5 and TRBJ2-1; 10 positions match TRBD1. Per germline, CDR1 MNHEY and CDR2 SVGAGI. This CDR3 comprises 14 residues. Trimming removed 8 bases from V and 5 bases from J; junction bases left unmatched: 6. This CDR3 is CASGRDRGNNEQFF. The CDR3 bases are TGTGCCAGCGGCCGGGACAGGGGCAACAATGAGCAGTTCTTC.

The V call is TRBV7-9, the J call TRBJ1-4; D is uncertain. The CDR3 runs to 13 residues. Trimming stripped 2 bases from V and 7 bases from J, with 8 bases between. In germline, CDR1 is SEHNR, CDR2 FQNEAQ (reference sequence). The CDR3 DNA reads as TGTGCCAGCAGCTTACAACAGAGTGAAAAACTGTTTTTT. This translates into CASSLQQSEKLFF.

Only a few counts were recorded for this clone. V is TRBV4-3 and J is TRBJ1-1; D is unclear. This CDR3 is built from 14 residues. Germline-derived CDR1 and CDR2 are LGHNA and YSLEER. V was trimmed by 2 bases and J by 1 base, leaving 8 bases between them. The CDR3 region has the DNA TGCGCCAGCAGCCAACTAACAGAGAACACTGAAGCTTTCTTT. Residues: CASSQLTENTEAFF.

This clone was counted between two and nine times. This chain links TRBV29-1 with TRBJ2-3, with 13 nucleotides matching TRBD2. The CDR3 covers 13 residues. The V gene end was trimmed by 4 bases and the J gene end by 10 bases; junction bases not matched to a gene: 5. Germline V gene sequence: CDR1 SQVTM, CDR2 ANQGSEA. CDR3 nucleotides: TGCAGCGTTGTCGGGACTAGCGGGGCCCCGCAGTATTTT. Its translation: CSVVGTSGAPQYF.

J is TRBJ2-2 and V is TRBV11-3; D is uncertain. Trimming took off 3 bases at V and 8 bases at J, with 7 bases between the two ends. Germline loops: CDR1 SGHNT, CDR2 YENEEA. This CDR3 is built from 12 residues. CDR3 sequence (DNA): TGTGCCAGCAGCTTTTACTCAGGGGAGCTGTTTTTT. Amino acids: CASSFYSGELFF.

The chain has TRBV20-1 and TRBJ2-5; D not certain. The V gene's germline CDR1 is DFQATT and CDR2 SNEGSKA (reference sequence). This CDR3 spans 10 amino acids. In DNA form, the CDR3 reads TGCAGCCCTCTCGGGGAGACCCAGTACTTC. Protein product: CSPLGETQYF.

The rearrangement uses TRBV28 and TRBJ2-7; 9 nucleotides line up with TRBD2. CDR3 length: 16 amino acids. The germline V gene encodes CDR1 MDHEN and CDR2 SYDVKM. With 7 bases clipped from V and 5 bases from J, the junction kept 15 bases outside the gene matches. DNA for the CDR3: TGTGCCAGCAATCCCCCCGGCGGGAGGGCCTTCGACGAGCAGTACTTC. As protein: CASNPPGGRAFDEQYF.

This clone has only a few counts. The CDR3 DNA reads TGCGCCAGCAGCCACCCCTGGGACAGGGCGGGTGGCTACACCTTC. It is translated as CASSHPWDRAGGYTF. The chain combines TRBV4-3 with TRBJ1-2; TRBD1 aligns across 9 bases. In germline, CDR1 is LGHNA, CDR2 YSLEER. The CDR3 loop spans 15 amino acids. V was clipped by 3 bases and J by 7 bases; unmatched bases: 9.

The chain joins TRBV7-9 to TRBJ2-3; D ambiguous. Germline assignment: CDR1 SEHNR and CDR2 FQNEAQ (reference sequence). The CDR3 loop spans 12 amino acids. V lost 5 bases and J lost 8, with 11 bases in between. CDR3 coding DNA: TGTGCCAGCAGCACAGACGACGGTACGCAGTATTTT. It is translated as CASSTDDGTQYF. The full variable domain, in which reference TRBV7-9 and TRBJ2-3 provide the parts outside the CDR3, is DTGVSQNPRHKITKRGQNVTFRCDPISEHNRLYWYRQTLGQGPEFLTYFQNEAQLEKSRLLSDRFSAERPKGSFSTLEIQRTEQGDSAMYLCASSTDDGTQYFGPGTRLTVL.

This clone has just a few counts. V is TRBV23-1 and J is TRBJ2-5, with 14 bases lining up with TRBD2. TRBV23-1 carries the ORF label, with uncertain function. Unmatched junction bases numbered 10, after V lost 2 bases and J lost 5 bases. The CDR3 sequence is 18 residues long. The chain's CDR3 is CASSQKGRLAGGPETQYF. The CDR3 DNA reads TGCGCCAGCAGTCAAAAAGGTCGACTAGCGGGGGGGCCGGAGACCCAGTACTTC.

This rearrangement joins TRBV6-1 to TRBJ2-1, with 7 nucleotides matching TRBD2. Germline assignment: CDR1 MNHNS and CDR2 SASEGT. The CDR3 totals 12 residues. V trimming: 4 bases; J trimming: 7 bases; junction bases outside the gene matches: 1. In DNA form, the CDR3 reads TGTGCCAGCAGTGTGGGGGGGAATGAGCAGTTCTTC. Encoded protein: CASSVGGNEQFF.

This clone showed up just a few times. The chain employs TRBV19 and TRBJ1-5, with TRBD1 matching 7 bases. V lost 4 bases, J lost 6 bases, and 3 bases stayed unmatched. The CDR3 loop spans 13 amino acids. Germline V gene data show CDR1 as LNHDA and CDR2 as SQIVND (reference sequence). This CDR3 is CASSSDRVQPQHF. The CDR3 region has the DNA TGTGCCAGTAGTAGTGACAGGGTTCAGCCCCAGCATTTT.

This clone was observed a few times. The rearrangement uses TRBV10-3 and TRBJ1-4; no definite D call. Looked up from germline, CDR1 is ENHRY and CDR2 is SYGVKD. The CDR3 spans 11 residues. V was clipped by 4 bases and J by 8 bases, with 5 bases between them. As DNA, the CDR3 is TGTGCCATCAGTGGCGGCGAAAAACTGTTTTTT. Encoded protein: CAISGGEKLFF.

There are a few counts of this clone. CDR3 region: CASGGQGRGYTF. CDR3 in DNA: TGTGCCAGCGGCGGACAGGGCAGGGGCTACACCTTC. The chain couples TRBV2 to TRBJ1-2; 8 positions agree with TRBD1. This CDR3 region has 12 residues. With 8 bases clipped from V and 8 bases from J, the junction kept 7 bases outside the gene matches. Per the germline V gene, CDR1 is SNHLY and CDR2 is FYNNEI.